Below, 17 T cell receptor beta chains from the same sample are listed, as sequenced in a study of shared clonotypes between healthy human individuals. TCRdb's table, derived via immunoSEQ multiplex PCR, lists solely in-frame clones and lacks some. The data contain about 680,000 clones, more than 70% of them singletons. Sequenced material: memory CD4+ T cells sorted from blood. Subset here: CD45RA-negative fraction. The source of these receptors is a woman aged 25 to 39 in good health.

This chain uses TRBV30 with TRBJ1-2; 7 bases map to TRBD1. This CDR3 region has 13 residues. Trimming removed 4 bases from V and 4 bases from J; junction bases left unmatched: 6. Looked up from germline, CDR1 is GTSNPN and CDR2 is SVGIG (reference sequence). The CDR3 region is CAWTGGGGYGYTF. Here the CDR3 DNA reads TGTGCCTGGACAGGGGGGGGTGGCTATGGCTACACCTTC.

J is TRBJ1-3 and V is TRBV28, with D possibly matching TRBD1 (6 bases). The germline V gene has CDR1 MDHEN and CDR2 SYDVKM. This CDR3 is 17 amino acids long. Trimming left V 6 bases short and J 0 bases short, with 18 bases between. For the CDR3, the DNA is TGTGCCAGCAGCCCCTCGGACAGCAGGATCTCTGGAAACACCATATATTTT. Amino acids: CASSPSDSRISGNTIYF.

The J gene is TRBJ2-7, the V gene TRBV4-1, with D unresolved. The V end was cut by 1 base, the J end by 2 bases, with 12 bases between. This CDR3 is 15 amino acids long. From germline, CDR1 is MGHRA and CDR2 YSYEKL. CDR3: CASSQGLLATYEQYF. For the CDR3, the DNA is TGCGCCAGCAGCCAAGGGCTCCTCGCCACCTACGAGCAGTACTTC.

This clone came up a few times. V gene TRBV5-1 combines with J gene TRBJ1-1; D is unresolved. Germline CDR1 SGHRS, CDR2 YFSETQ. Trimming took off 2 bases at V and 4 bases at J, with 15 bases between the two ends. This CDR3 comprises 15 residues. CDR3 coding DNA: TGCGCCAGCAGCTTTGGCCACCCCCTGGGCACTGAAGCTTTCTTT. Translation: CASSFGHPLGTEAFF.

The sample holds one count of this clone. The genes are TRBV7-2 and TRBJ1-5; D unresolved. Deletions cut 0 bases from V and 9 bases from J, with 9 bases between. The CDR3 totals 13 residues. Germline V CDR1 and CDR2: SGHTA, FQGNSA. CDR3 sequence: CASSLARKWPQHF. DNA for the CDR3: TGTGCCAGCAGCTTAGCGCGGAAGTGGCCCCAGCATTTT.

This chain connects TRBV5-1 to TRBJ1-1; no clear D gene. V shed 2 bases and J shed 3 bases, with 14 bases lying between them. Per germline, CDR1 SGHRS and CDR2 YFSETQ. The CDR3 is made up of 15 amino acids. The CDR3 DNA reads as TGCGCCAGCAGCTTTAGGGCAAATAGGGACACTGAAGCTTTCTTT. Translated: CASSFRANRDTEAFF.

This clone was recorded many times. The V call is TRBV7-8, the J call TRBJ2-7, with D perhaps TRBD1 or TRBD2 (6 bases each). The CDR3 has 16 amino acids. Between the trimmed V and J ends, which lost 4 bases and 2 bases, there was a span of 18 bases. CDR1 and CDR2 from the germline V gene are SGHVS and FQNEAQ. CDR3 residues: CASSSGASRGTYEQYF. The CDR3 bases are TGTGCCAGCAGCTCGGGGGCTTCTCGCGGAACCTACGAGCAGTACTTC.

Details on this clone: An end of the junction differs from the germline gene, which may be a read error. The V call is TRBV28, the J call TRBJ2-7; 7 bases map to TRBD1. From germline, CDR1 is MDHEN and CDR2 SYDVKM. The CDR3 is 15 residues long. CDR3 sequence reads: CASTAPGQLSHEQYF. The CDR3 nucleotides read TGTGCCAGTACTGCGCCGGGACAGCTCTCCCACGAGCAGTACTTC.

This rearrangement joins TRBV5-1 to TRBJ2-1, with 9 bases identical to TRBD2. Trimming removed 0 bases from V and 9 bases from J; junction bases left unmatched: 10. The V gene's germline CDR1 is SGHRS and CDR2 YFSETQ. The CDR3 extends over 16 amino acids. The CDR3 DNA is TGCGCCAGCAGCTTGGCCGTGGCGGGAGGGGGTAGTGAGCAGTTCTTC. It codes for CASSLAVAGGGSEQFF.

The rearrangement joins TRBV5-4 to TRBJ2-6; unclear D gene. The CDR3 consists of 16 residues. CDR1 is SGHNT, CDR2 YYREEE, per germline (reference sequence). Between the trimmed V and J ends, which lost 0 bases and 0 bases, there was a span of 7 bases. The CDR3 sequence is CASSLDFRSGANVLTF. Here the CDR3 DNA reads TGTGCCAGCAGCTTGGATTTCCGCTCTGGGGCCAACGTCCTGACTTTC.

V gene TRBV9 combines with J gene TRBJ1-3; D is unresolved. Germline V gene sequence: CDR1 SGDLS, CDR2 YYNGEE. The CDR3 loop spans 16 amino acids. Between the trimmed V and J ends, which lost 0 bases and 0 bases, there was a span of 10 bases. DNA of the CDR3: TGTGCCAGCAGCGTAGCGGGGTCTTCCTCTGGAAACACCATATATTTT. Its protein is CASSVAGSSSGNTIYF.

In nucleotides, the CDR3 is TGCGCCAGCAGCCAAGACAGGGGGGGAACAGATACGCAGTATTTT. Its translation: CASSQDRGGTDTQYF. The chain joins TRBV5-1 to TRBJ2-3; 9 bases fit TRBD1. The CDR3 is made up of 15 amino acids. J lost 3 bases, V lost 4 bases, and 6 bases had no gene match. Germline V gives CDR1 SGHRS, CDR2 YFSETQ.

The chain couples TRBV6-5 to TRBJ1-4; D not resolved. Trimming stripped 0 bases from V and 8 bases from J, with 10 bases between. Germline V CDR1 and CDR2: MNHEY, SVGAGI. This CDR3 has 14 residues. The CDR3 DNA reads as TGTGCCAGCAGTTACTCCTTCACGGAGGAAAAACTGTTTTTT. Protein: CASSYSFTEEKLFF.

The chain carries TRBV28 and TRBJ2-3; 7 bases map to TRBD1. Looked up from germline, CDR1 is MDHEN and CDR2 is SYDVKM. This CDR3 contains 14 residues. Trimming cost V 5 bases and J 4 bases; bases outside gene matches: 6. CDR3 amino acids: CASSLPQGPDTQYF. CDR3 DNA: TGTGCCAGCAGTCTACCACAGGGGCCAGATACGCAGTATTTT.

This chain links TRBV2 with TRBJ2-5, with TRBD1 matching 9 bases. V dropped 7 bases and J dropped 4; count of bases not matched to a gene: 4. The CDR3 consists of 13 residues. Germline V gene lookup returns CDR1 SNHLY and CDR2 FYNNEI. The DNA for the CDR3 is TGTGCCAGCACAAGGACAGGGGTAGAGACCCAGTACTTC. Residues: CASTRTGVETQYF.

The V call is TRBV5-6, the J call TRBJ1-1; TRBD1 matches at 7 bases. Losses at the gene ends were 0 bases for V and 0 bases for J; bases not matched to a gene: 5. Germline loops: CDR1 SGHDT, CDR2 YYEEEE. The CDR3 spans 16 residues. This chain's CDR3 is CASSLDRGNLNTEAFF. The CDR3 nucleotides are TGTGCCAGCAGCTTGGACAGGGGTAACTTGAACACTGAAGCTTTCTTT.

This clone was seen only a few times. V and J are TRBV18 and TRBJ1-5; the D gene is possibly TRBD1 (6 bases). The CDR3 is made up of 17 amino acids. V lost 0 bases and J 2 bases, leaving 14 bases between the germline ends. Germline V lookup: CDR1 KGHSH, CDR2 LQKENI. The CDR3 loop reads CASSPPGAGWGNQPQHF. The CDR3, as DNA: TGTGCCAGCTCACCACCGGGGGCAGGCTGGGGCAATCAGCCCCAGCATTTT.